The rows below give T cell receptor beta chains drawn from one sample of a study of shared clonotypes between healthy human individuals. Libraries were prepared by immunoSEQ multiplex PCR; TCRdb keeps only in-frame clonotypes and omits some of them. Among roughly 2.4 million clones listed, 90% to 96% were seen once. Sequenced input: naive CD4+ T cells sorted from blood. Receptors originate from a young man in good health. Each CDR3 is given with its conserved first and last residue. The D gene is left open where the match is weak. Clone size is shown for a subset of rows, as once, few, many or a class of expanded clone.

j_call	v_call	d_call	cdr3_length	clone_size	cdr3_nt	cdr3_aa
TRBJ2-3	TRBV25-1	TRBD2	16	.	TGTGCCAGCAGTGAATATCGACTAGCCGGGACAGATACGCAGTATTTT	CASSEYRLAGTDTQYF
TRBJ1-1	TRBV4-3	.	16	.	TGCGCCAGCAGCCAAGGGGAGAACATTAGGAACACTGAAGCTTTCTTT	CASSQGENIRNTEAFF
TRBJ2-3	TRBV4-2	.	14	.	TGTGCCAGCAGCCAAGGTAGCTCAGAGATCTCGCAGTATTTT	CASSQGSSEISQYF
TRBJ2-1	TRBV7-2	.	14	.	TGTGCCAGCAGCTTGAGTACTAGTAACAATGAGCAGTTCTTC	CASSLSTSNNEQFF
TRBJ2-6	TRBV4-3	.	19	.	TGCGCCAGCAGCCCCATGCTCCTGGGCGGCGGCTCTGGGGCCAACGTCCTGACTTTC	CASSPMLLGGGSGANVLTF
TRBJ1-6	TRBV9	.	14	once	TGTGCCAGCAGCGTAGAAGGTCTCAATTCACCCCTCCACTTT	CASSVEGLNSPLHF
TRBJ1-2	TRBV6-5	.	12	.	TGTGCCAGCAGACAGTATAACTATGGCTACACCTTC	CASRQYNYGYTF
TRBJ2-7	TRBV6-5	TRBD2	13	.	TGTGCCAGCAGTTACAAGCGGGGTAGCGAGCAGTACTTC	CASSYKRGSEQYF
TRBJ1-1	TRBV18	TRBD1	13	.	TGTGCCAGCTCACCGACAGGGAGCACTGAAGCTTTCTTT	CASSPTGSTEAFF
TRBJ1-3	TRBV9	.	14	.	TGTGCCAGCAGCGCAGACAACTCTGGAAACACCATATATTTT	CASSADNSGNTIYF
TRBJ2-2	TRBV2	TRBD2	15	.	TGTGCCAGCGGGCAGGCGGGGGGCAACACCGGGGAGCTGTTTTTT	CASGQAGGNTGELFF
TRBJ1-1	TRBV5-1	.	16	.	TGCGCCAGCAGCTTGGGACAGCGAATCATGAACACTGAAGCTTTCTTT	CASSLGQRIMNTEAFF
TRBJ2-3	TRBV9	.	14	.	TGTGCCAGCAGCGTAGACGGTGGCACAGATACGCAGTATTTT	CASSVDGGTDTQYF
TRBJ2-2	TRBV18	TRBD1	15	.	TGTGCCAGCTCACCGGGGACAGGGGCGACCGGGGAGCTGTTTTTT	CASSPGTGATGELFF
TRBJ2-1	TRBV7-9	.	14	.	TGTGCCAGCAGCACCCCACCCCACTACAATGAGCAGTTCTTC	CASSTPPHYNEQFF
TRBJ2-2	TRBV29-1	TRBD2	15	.	TGCAGCGTTGTTCCGCTAGCGGGAAGCACCGGGGAGCTGTTTTTT	CSVVPLAGSTGELFF
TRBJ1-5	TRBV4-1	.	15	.	TGCGCCAGCAGCCCGTTTACAGGGTCCAATCAGCCCCAGCATTTT	CASSPFTGSNQPQHF
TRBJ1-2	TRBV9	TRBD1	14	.	TGTGCCAGCAGCGCCGGACAGGGGCCCTATGGCTACACCTTC	CASSAGQGPYGYTF
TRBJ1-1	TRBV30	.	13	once	TGTGCCTGGAGTGTACGGTGGGACACTGAAGCTTTCTTT	CAWSVRWDTEAFF
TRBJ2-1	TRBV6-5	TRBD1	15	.	TGTGCCAGCAGTTACGACAGGGTTGGCCGTAATGAGCAGTTCTTC	CASSYDRVGRNEQFF
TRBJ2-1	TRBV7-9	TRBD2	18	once	TGTGCCAGCAGCTTAGCGGGCAAGCGGGGATACCGTTACAATGAGCAGTTCTTC	CASSLAGKRGYRYNEQFF
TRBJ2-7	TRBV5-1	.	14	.	TGCGCCAGCAGCTTGGCCCTACCTCCACACGAGCAGTACTTC	CASSLALPPHEQYF
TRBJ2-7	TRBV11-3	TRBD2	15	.	TGTGCCAGCAGCTCGGGAGGGAGCGCTTCCTACGAGCAGTACTTC	CASSSGGSASYEQYF
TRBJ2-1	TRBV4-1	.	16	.	TGCGCCAGCAGCCAAGTCCGATTGGGCCTATACAATGAGCAGTTCTTC	CASSQVRLGLYNEQFF
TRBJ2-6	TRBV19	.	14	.	TGTGCCAGTAGTTCGGCTGGTCATCCGGACGTCCTGACTTTC	CASSSAGHPDVLTF
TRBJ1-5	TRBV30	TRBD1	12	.	TGTGCCTGGAGTGCAGGGGGCCCGCCCCAGCATTTT	CAWSAGGPPQHF
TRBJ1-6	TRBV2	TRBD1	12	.	TGTGCCAGCGGACAGGATAATTCACCCCTCCACTTT	CASGQDNSPLHF
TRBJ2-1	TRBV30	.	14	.	TGTGCCTGGACATTGGGGACCACCCCAAATGAGCAGTTCTTC	CAWTLGTTPNEQFF
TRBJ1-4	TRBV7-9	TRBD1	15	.	TGTGCCAGCAGCCTACAGGGGGCAACTAATGAAAAACTGTTTTTT	CASSLQGATNEKLFF
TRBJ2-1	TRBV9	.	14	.	TGTGCCAGCAGCTTGGGAGGCAGCCGCAATGAGCAGTTCTTC	CASSLGGSRNEQFF
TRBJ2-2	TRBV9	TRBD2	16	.	TGTGCCAGCAGCGTATTCTCTAGCGGGAACACCGGGGAGCTGTTTTTT	CASSVFSSGNTGELFF
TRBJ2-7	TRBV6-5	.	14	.	TGTGCCAGCAGCCCCGACACGCTATCCTACGAGCAGTACTTC	CASSPDTLSYEQYF
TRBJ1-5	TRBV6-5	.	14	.	TGTGCCAGCAGCAGGACGGGTGGCAATCAGCCCCAGCATTTT	CASSRTGGNQPQHF
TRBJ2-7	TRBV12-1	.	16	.	TGTGCCAGCAGCTTTGTGGAGACTAGCGGGCCCTACGAGCAGTACTTC	CASSFVETSGPYEQYF
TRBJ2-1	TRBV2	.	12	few	TGTGCCAGCAGTCAACAGGGCAATGAGCAGTTCTTC	CASSQQGNEQFF
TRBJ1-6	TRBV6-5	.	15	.	TGTGCCAGCAGTTACTCAGCAGGGAATAATTCACCCCTCCACTTT	CASSYSAGNNSPLHF
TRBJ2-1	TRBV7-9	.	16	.	TGTGCCAGCAGCTTTCAAACGGCCACTGCCTCTGTTGAGCAGTTCTTC	CASSFQTATASVEQFF
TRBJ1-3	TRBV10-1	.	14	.	TGCGCCAGCAGTGAGTCCGGCTCTGGAAACACCATATATTTT	CASSESGSGNTIYF
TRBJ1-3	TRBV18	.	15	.	TGTGCCAGCTCACCGGGACCCTTCTCTGGAAACACCATATATTTT	CASSPGPFSGNTIYF
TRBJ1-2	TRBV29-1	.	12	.	TGCAGCGTTGATGGGGAGGCCTATGGCTACACCTTC	CSVDGEAYGYTF
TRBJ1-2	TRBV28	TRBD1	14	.	TGTGCCAGCAGTCCAGCGGGACAGATCTATGGCTACACCTTC	CASSPAGQIYGYTF
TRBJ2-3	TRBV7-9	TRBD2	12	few	TGTGCCAGCGGGCTAGCGGAAGATACGCAGTATTTT	CASGLAEDTQYF
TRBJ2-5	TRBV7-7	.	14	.	TGTGCTAGCAGCCCCGGGACCCTTCAAGAGACCCAGTACTTC	CASSPGTLQETQYF
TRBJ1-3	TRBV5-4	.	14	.	TGTGCCAGCAGCTTGAACAGGGCCGGAAACACCATATATTTT	CASSLNRAGNTIYF
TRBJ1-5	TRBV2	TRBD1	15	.	TGTGCCAGCAACCGGGACAGGGGGTGGAATCAGCCCCAGCATTTT	CASNRDRGWNQPQHF
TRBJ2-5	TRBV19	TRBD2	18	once	TGTGCCAGTAGTATTTCCTCCTTGGGTAGCGGGGTACAAGAGACCCAGTACTTC	CASSISSLGSGVQETQYF